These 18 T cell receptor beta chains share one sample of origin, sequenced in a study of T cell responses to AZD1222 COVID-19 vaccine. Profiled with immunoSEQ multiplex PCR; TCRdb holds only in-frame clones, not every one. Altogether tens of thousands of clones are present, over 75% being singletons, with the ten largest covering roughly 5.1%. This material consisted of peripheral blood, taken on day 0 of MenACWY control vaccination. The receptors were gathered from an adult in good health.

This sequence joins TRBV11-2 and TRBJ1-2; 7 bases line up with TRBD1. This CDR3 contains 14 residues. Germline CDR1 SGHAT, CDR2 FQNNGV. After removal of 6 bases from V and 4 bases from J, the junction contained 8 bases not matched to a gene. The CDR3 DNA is TGTGCCAGCAGTCCCGGGACAGACCCCTATGGCTACACCTTC. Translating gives CASSPGTDPYGYTF.

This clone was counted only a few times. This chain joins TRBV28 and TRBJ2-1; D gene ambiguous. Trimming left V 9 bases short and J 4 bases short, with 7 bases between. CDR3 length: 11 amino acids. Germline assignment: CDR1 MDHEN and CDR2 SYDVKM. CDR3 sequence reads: CASSDYNEQFF. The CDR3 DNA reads TGTGCCAGTTCAGATTACAATGAGCAGTTCTTC.

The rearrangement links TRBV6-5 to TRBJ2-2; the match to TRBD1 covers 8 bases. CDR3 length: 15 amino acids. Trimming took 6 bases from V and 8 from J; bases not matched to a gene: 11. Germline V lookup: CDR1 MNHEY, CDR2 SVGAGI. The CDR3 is CASSPGTGVVGELFF. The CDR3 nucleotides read TGTGCCAGCAGCCCCGGGACAGGTGTGGTAGGGGAGCTGTTTTTT.

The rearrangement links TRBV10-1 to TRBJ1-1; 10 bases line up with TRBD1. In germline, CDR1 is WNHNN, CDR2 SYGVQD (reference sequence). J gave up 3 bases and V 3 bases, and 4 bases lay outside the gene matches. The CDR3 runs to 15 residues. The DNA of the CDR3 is TGCGCCAGCAGTGACTCCGGGACAGGGGACACTGAAGCTTTCTTT. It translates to CASSDSGTGDTEAFF.

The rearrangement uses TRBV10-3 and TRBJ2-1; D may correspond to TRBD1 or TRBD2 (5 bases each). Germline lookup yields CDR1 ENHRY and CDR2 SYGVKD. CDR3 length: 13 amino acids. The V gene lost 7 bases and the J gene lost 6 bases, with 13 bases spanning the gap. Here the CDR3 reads CAIMGLAGNEQFF. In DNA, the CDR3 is TGTGCCATCATGGGGCTAGCTGGCAATGAGCAGTTCTTC.

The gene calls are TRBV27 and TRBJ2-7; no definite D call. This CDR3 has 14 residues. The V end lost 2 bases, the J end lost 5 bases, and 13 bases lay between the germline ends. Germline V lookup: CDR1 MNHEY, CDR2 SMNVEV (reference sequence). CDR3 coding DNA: TGTGCCAGCAGTTTAAGGGTTGCTTTCGACGAGCAGTACTTC. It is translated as CASSLRVAFDEQYF.

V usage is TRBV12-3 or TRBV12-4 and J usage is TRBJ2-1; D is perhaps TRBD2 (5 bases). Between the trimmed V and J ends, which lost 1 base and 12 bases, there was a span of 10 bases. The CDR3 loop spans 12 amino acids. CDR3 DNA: TGTGCCAGCAGTTTAGATCTAGCTGTGCAGTTCTTC. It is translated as CASSLDLAVQFF.

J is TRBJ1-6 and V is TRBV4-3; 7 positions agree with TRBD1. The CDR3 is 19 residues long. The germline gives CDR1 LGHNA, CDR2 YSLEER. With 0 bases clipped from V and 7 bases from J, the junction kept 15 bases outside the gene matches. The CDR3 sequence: CASSQDWALSQGVNSPLHF. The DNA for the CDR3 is TGCGCCAGCAGCCAAGATTGGGCGTTATCTCAGGGGGTGAATTCACCCCTCCACTTT.

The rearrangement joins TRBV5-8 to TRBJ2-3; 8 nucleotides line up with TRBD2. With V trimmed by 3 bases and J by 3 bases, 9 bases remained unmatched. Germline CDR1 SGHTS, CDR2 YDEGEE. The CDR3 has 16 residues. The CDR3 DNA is TGTGCCAGCAGCTCAGGTTTCGAGCGGGAGACAGATACGCAGTATTTT. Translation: CASSSGFERETDTQYF.

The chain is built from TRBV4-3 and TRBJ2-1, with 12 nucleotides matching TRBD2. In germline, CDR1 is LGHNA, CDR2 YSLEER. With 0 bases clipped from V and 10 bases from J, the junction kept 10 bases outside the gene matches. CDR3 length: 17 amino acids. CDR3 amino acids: CASSQDGTSGRWGEQFF. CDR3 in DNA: TGCGCCAGCAGCCAAGATGGAACTAGCGGGAGGTGGGGGGAGCAGTTCTTC.

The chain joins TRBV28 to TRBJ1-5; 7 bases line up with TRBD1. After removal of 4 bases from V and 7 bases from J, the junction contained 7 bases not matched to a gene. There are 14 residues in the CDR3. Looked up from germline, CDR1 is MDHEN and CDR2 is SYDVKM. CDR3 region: CASSSYRGEQPQHF. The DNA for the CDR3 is TGTGCCAGCAGTTCTTACAGGGGAGAGCAGCCCCAGCATTTT.

The CDR3 loop reads CASSLALAGTNTEAFF. The CDR3, as DNA: TGTGCCAGCAGCTTAGCGCTAGCAGGGACGAACACTGAAGCTTTCTTT. The V gene is TRBV7-9, the J gene TRBJ1-1; a possible D gene is TRBD1 (5 bases). The CDR3 consists of 16 residues. V was pared by 0 bases and J by 1 base, with 12 bases between. Germline V gives CDR1 SEHNR, CDR2 FQNEAQ (reference sequence).

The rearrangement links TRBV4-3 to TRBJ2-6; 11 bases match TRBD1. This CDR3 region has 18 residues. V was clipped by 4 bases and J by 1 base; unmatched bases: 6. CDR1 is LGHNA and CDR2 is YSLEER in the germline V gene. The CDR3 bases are TGCGCCAGCAGCCCGACGGGACAGGGGGTTTCTGGGGCCAACGTCCTGACTTTC. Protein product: CASSPTGQGVSGANVLTF.

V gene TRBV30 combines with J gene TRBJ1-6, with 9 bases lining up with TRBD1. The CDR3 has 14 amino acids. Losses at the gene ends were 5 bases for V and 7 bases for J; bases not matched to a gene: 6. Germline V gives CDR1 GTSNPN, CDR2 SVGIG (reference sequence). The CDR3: CAWGTGQGNSPLHF. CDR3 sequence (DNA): TGTGCCTGGGGGACGGGACAGGGCAATTCACCCCTCCACTTT.

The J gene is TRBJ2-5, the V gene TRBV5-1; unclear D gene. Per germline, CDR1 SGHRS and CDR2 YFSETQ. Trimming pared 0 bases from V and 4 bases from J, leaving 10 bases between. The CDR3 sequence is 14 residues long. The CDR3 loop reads CASSLEGLGETQYF. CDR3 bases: TGCGCCAGCAGCTTGGAAGGGTTGGGAGAGACCCAGTACTTC.

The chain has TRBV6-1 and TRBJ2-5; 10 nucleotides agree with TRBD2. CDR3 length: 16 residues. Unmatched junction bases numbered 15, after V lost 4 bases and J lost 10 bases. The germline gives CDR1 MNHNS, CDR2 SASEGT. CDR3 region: CASSGGGTSAIQGQYF. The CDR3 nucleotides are TGTGCCAGCAGTGGGGGCGGGACTAGCGCTATCCAGGGCCAGTACTTC.

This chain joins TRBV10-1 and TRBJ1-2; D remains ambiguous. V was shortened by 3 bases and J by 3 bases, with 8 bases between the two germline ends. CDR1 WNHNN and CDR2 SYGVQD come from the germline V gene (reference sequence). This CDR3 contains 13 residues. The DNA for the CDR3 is TGCGCCAGCAGTGAATCGGGAGACTATGGCTACACCTTC. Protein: CASSESGDYGYTF.

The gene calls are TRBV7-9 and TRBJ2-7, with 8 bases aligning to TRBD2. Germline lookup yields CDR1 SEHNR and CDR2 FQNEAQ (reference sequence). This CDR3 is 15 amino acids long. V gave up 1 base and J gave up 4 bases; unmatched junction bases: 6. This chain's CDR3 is CASSLVRGRSYEQYF. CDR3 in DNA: TGTGCCAGCAGCTTAGTACGCGGGAGGTCTTACGAGCAGTACTTC. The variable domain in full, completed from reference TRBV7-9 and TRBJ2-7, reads DTGVSQNPRHKITKRGQNVTFRCDPISEHNRLYWYRQTLGQGPEFLTYFQNEAQLEKSRLLSDRFSAERPKGSFSTLEIQRTEQGDSAMYLCASSLVRGRSYEQYFGPGTRLTVT.